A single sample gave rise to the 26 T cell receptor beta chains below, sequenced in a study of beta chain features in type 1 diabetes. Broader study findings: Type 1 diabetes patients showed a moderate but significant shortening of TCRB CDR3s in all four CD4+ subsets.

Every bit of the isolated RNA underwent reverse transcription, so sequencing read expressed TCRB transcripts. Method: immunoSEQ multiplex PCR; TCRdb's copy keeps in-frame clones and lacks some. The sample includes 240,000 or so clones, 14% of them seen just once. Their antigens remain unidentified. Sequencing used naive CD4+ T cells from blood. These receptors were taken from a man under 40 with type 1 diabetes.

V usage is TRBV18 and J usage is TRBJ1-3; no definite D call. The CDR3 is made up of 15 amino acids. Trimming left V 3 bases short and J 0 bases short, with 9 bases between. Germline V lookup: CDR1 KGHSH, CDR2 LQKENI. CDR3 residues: CASSPSRASGNTIYF. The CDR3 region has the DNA TGTGCCAGCTCACCCTCACGAGCCTCTGGAAACACCATATATTTT.

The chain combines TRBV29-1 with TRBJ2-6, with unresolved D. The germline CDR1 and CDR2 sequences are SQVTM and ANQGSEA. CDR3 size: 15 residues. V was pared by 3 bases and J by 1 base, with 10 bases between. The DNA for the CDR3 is TGCAGCGTTGATAATTCAGGTTCTGGGGCCAACGTCCTGACTTTC. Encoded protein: CSVDNSGSGANVLTF. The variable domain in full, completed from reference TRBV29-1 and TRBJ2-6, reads SAVISQKPSRDICQRGTSLTIQCQVDSQVTMMFWYRQQPGQSLTLIATANQGSEATYESGFVIDKFPISRPNLTFSTLTVSNMSPEDSSIYLCSVDNSGSGANVLTFGAGSRLTVL.

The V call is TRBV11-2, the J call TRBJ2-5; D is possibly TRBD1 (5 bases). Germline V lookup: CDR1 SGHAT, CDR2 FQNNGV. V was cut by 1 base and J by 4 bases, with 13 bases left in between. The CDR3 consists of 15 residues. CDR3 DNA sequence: TGTGCCAGCAGCTTAGGAAGGGGATTGGGAGAGACCCAGTACTTC. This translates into CASSLGRGLGETQYF.

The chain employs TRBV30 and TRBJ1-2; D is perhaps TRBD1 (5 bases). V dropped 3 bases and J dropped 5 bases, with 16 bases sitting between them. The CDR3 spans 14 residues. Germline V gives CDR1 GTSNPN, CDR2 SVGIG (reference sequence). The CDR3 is CAWSSTQGIYGYTF. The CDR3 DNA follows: TGTGCCTGGAGCTCAACCCAGGGCATATATGGCTACACCTTC.

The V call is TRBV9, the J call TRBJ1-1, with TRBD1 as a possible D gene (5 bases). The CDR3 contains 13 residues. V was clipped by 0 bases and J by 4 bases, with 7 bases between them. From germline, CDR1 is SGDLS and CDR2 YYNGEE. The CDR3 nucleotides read TGTGCCAGCAGCGTAGGGAGGGGCACTGAAGCTTTCTTT. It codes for CASSVGRGTEAFF.

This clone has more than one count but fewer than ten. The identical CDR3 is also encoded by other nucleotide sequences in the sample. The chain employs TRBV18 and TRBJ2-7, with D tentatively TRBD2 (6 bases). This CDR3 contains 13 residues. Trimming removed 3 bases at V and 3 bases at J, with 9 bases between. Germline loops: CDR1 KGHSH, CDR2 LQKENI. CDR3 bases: TGTGCCAGCTCACCGCTCGGGGGCTACGAGCAGTACTTC. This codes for CASSPLGGYEQYF. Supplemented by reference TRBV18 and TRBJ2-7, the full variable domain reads NAGVMQNPRHLVRRRGQEARLRCSPMKGHSHVYWYRQLPEEGLKFMVYLQKENIIDESGMPKERFSAEFPKEGPSILRIQQVVRGDSAAYFCASSPLGGYEQYFGPGTRLTVT.

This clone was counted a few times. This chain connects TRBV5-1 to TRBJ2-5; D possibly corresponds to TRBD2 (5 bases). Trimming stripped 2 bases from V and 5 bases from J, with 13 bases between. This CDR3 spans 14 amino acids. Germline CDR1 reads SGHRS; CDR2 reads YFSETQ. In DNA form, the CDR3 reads TGCGCCAGCAGCTTAGCGGCGGCTACGGAGACCCAGTACTTC. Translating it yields CASSLAAATETQYF.

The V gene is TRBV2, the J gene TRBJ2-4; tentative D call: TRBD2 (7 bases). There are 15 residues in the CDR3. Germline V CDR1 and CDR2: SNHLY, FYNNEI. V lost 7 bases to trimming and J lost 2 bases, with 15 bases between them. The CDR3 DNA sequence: TGTGCCAGCAACGAGGCGGGGGCGACCAAAAACATTCAGTACTTC. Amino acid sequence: CASNEAGATKNIQYF. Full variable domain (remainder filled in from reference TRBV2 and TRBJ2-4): EPEVTQTPSHQVTQMGQEVILRCVPISNHLYFYWYRQILGQKVEFLVSFYNNEISEKSEIFDDQFSVERPDGSNFTLKIRSTKLEDSAMYFCASNEAGATKNIQYFGAGTRLSVL.

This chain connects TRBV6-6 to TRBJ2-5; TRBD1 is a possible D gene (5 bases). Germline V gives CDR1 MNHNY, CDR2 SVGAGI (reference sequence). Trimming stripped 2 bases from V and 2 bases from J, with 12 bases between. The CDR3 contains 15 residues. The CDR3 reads CASSYQSGNQETQYF. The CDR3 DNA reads TGTGCCAGCAGTTACCAGTCAGGGAATCAAGAGACCCAGTACTTC.

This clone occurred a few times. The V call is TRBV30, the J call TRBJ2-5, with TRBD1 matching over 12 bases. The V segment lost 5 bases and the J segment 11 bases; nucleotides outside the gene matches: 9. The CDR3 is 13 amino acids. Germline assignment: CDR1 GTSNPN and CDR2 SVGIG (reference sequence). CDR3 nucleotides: TGTGCCTGGTCCCGGGACAGGGGGCTGGAGCAGTACTTC. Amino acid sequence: CAWSRDRGLEQYF.

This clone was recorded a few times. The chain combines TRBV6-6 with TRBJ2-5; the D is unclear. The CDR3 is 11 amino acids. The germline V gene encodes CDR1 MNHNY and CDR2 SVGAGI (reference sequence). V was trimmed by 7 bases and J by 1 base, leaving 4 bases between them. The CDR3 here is CASNSQETQYF. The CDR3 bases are TGTGCCAGCAATAGCCAAGAGACCCAGTACTTC.

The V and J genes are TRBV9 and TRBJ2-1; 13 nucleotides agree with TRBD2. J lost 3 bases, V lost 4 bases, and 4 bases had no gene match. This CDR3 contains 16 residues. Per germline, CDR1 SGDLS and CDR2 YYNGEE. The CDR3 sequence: CASSSRTSGSYNEQFF. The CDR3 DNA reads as TGTGCCAGCAGCTCCAGGACTAGCGGGAGCTACAATGAGCAGTTCTTC. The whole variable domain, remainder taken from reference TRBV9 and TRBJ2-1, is DSGVTQTPKHLITATGQRVTLRCSPRSGDLSVYWYQQSLDQGLQFLIQYYNGEERAKGNILERFSAQQFPDLHSELNLSSLELGDSALYFCASSSRTSGSYNEQFFGPGTRLTVL.

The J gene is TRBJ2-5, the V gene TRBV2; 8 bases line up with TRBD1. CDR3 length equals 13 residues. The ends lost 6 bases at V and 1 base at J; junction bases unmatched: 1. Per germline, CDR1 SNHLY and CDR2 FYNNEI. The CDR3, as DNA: TGTGCCAGCAGCGGACAGGGCCAAGAGACCCAGTACTTC. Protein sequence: CASSGQGQETQYF.

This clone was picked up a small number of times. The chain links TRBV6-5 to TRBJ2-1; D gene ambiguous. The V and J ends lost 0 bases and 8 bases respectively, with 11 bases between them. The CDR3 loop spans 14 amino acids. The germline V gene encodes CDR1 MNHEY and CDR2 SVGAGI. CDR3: CASSYSPADYEQFF. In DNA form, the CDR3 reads TGTGCCAGCAGTTACTCCCCAGCCGACTATGAGCAGTTCTTC.

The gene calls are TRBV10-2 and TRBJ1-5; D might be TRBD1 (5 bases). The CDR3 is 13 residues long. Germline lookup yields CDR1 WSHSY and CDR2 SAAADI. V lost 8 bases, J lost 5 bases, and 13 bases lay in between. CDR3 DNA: TGCGCCAGCGTGGGGGGGACCGATCAGCCCCAGCATTTT. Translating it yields CASVGGTDQPQHF.

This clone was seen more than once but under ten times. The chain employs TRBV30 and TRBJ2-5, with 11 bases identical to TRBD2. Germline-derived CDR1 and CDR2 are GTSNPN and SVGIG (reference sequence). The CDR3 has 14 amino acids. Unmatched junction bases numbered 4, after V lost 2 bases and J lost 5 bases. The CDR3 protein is CAWSIAGGLETQYF. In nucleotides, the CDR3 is TGTGCCTGGAGTATAGCGGGGGGGCTGGAGACCCAGTACTTC.

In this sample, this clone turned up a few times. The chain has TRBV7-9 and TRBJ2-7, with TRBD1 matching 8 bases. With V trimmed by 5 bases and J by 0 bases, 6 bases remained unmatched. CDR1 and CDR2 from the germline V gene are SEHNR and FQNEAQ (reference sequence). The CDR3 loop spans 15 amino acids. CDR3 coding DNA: TGTGCCAGCAGCCGCACGGGACAGGACTCCTACGAGCAGTACTTC. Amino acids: CASSRTGQDSYEQYF.

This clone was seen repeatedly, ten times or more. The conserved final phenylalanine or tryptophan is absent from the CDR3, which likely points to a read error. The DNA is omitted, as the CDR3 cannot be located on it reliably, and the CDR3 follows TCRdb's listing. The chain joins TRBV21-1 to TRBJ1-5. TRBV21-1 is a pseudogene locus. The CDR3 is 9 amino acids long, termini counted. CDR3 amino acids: CASSLAVIS.

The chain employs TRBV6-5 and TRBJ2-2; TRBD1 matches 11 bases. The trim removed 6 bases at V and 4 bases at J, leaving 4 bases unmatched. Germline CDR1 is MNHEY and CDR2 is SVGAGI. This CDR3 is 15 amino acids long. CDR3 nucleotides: TGTGCCAGCAGCCCGGGACAGGGGGGCACCGGGGAGCTGTTTTTT. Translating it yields CASSPGQGGTGELFF.

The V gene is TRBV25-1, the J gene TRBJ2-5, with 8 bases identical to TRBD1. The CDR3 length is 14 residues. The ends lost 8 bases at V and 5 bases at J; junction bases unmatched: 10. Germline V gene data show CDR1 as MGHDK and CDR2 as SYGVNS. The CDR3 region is CASGGSGGGETQYF. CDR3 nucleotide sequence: TGTGCCAGCGGCGGCTCAGGGGGCGGGGAGACCCAGTACTTC.

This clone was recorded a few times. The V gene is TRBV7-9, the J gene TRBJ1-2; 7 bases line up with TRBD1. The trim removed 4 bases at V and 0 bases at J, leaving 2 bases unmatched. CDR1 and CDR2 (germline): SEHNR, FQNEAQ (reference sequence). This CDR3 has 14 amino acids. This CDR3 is CASSSQGTNYGYTF. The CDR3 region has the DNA TGTGCCAGCAGCTCACAGGGGACTAACTATGGCTACACCTTC.

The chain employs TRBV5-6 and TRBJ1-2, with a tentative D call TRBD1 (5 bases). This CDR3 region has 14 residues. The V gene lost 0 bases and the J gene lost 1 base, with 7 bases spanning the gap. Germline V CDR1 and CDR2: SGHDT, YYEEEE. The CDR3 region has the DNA TGTGCCAGCAGCTTGGCAGGGCTTAACTATGGCTACACCTTC. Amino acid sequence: CASSLAGLNYGYTF.

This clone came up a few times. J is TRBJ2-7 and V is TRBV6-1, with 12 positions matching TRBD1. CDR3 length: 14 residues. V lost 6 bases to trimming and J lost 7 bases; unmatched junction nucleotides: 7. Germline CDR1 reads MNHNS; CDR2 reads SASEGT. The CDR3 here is CASSRDRGRGEQYF. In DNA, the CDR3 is TGTGCCAGCAGCCGGGACAGGGGGCGCGGAGAGCAGTACTTC.

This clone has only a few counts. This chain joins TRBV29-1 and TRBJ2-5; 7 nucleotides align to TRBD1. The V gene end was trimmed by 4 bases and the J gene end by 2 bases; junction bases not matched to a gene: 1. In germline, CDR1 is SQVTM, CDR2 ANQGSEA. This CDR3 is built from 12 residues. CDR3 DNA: TGCAGCGTTGGGGGACAGCAAGAGACCCAGTACTTC. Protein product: CSVGGQQETQYF. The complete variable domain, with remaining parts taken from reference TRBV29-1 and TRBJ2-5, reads SAVISQKPSRDICQRGTSLTIQCQVDSQVTMMFWYRQQPGQSLTLIATANQGSEATYESGFVIDKFPISRPNLTFSTLTVSNMSPEDSSIYLCSVGGQQETQYFGPGTRLLVL.

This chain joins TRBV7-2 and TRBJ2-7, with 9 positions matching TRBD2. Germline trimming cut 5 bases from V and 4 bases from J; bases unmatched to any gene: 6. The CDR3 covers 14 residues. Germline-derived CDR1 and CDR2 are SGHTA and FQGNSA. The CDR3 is CASSPWTSEYEQYF. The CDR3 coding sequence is TGTGCCAGCAGCCCCTGGACTAGCGAGTACGAGCAGTACTTC.

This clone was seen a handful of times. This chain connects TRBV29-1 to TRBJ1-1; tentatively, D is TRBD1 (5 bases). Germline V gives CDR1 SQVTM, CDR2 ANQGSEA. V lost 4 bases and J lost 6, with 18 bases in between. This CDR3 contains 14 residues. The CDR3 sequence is CSVASRGSWAEAFF. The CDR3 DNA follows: TGCAGCGTTGCCTCCCGGGGGTCCTGGGCTGAAGCTTTCTTT.